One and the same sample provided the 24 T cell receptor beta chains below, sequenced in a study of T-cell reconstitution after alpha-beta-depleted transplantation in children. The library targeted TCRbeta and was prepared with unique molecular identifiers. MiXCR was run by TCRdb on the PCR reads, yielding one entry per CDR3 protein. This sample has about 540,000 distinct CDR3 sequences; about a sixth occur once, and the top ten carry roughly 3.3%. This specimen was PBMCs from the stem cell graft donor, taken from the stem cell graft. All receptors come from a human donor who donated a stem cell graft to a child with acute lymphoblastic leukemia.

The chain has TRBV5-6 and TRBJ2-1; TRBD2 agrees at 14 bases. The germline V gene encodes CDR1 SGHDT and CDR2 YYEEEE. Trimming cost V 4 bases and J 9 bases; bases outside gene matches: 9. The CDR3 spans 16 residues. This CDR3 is CASSPAGTSGSGEQFF. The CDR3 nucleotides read TGTGCCAGCAGCCCCGCCGGGACTAGCGGGAGTGGTGAGCAGTTCTTC.

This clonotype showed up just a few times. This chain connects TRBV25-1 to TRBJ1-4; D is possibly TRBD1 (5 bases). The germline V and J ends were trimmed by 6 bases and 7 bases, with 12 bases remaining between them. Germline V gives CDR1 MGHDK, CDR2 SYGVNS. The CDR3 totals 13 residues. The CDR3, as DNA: TGTGCCAGCAGAGACCCGCAGGGTGAAAAACTGTTTTTT. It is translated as CASRDPQGEKLFF.

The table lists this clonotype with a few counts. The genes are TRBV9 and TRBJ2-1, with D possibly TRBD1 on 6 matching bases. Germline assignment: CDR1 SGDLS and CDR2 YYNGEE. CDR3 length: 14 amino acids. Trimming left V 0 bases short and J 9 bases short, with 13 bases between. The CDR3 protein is CASSVDYRVTEQFF. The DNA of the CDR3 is TGTGCCAGCAGCGTAGATTACAGGGTTACTGAGCAGTTCTTC.

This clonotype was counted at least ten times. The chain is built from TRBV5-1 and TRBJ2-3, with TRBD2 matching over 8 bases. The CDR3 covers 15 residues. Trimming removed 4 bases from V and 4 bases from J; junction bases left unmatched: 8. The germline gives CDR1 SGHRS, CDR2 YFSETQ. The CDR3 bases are TGCGCCAGCAGCACTGACTTAGCGGGGTCAGATACGCAGTATTTT. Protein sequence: CASSTDLAGSDTQYF.

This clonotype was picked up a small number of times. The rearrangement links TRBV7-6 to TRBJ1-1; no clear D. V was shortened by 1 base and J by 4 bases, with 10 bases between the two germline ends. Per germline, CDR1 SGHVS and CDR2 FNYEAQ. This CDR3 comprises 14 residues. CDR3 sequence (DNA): TGTGCCAGCAGCTTAGAGGGAGGAACCACTGAAGCTTTCTTT. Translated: CASSLEGGTTEAFF.

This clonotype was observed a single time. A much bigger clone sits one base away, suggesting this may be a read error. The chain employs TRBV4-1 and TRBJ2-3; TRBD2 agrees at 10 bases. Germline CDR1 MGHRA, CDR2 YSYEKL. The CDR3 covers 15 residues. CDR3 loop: CASSQWTSGTDMQYF. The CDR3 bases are TGCGCCAGCAGCCAATGGACTAGCGGCACAGATATGCAGTATTTT.

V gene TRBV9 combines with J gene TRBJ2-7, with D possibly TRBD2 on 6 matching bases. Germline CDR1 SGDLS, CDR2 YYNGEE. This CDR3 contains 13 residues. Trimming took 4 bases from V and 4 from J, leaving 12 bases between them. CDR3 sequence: CASSPRGEYEQYF. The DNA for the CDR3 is TGTGCCAGCAGCCCCCGCGGGGAGTACGAGCAGTACTTC.

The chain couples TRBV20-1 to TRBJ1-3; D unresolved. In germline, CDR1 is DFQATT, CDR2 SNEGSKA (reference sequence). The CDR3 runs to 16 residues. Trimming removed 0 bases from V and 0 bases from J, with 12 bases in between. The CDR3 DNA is TGCAGTGCTAGAGATTTAAGGAGAGACTCTGGAAACACCATATATTTT. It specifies CSARDLRRDSGNTIYF.

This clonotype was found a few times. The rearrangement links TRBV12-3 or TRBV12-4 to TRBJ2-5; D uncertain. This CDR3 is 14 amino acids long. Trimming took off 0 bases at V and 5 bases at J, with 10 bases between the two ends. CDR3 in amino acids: CASSLAQWLETQYF. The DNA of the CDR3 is TGTGCCAGCAGTTTAGCGCAATGGTTGGAGACCCAGTACTTC.

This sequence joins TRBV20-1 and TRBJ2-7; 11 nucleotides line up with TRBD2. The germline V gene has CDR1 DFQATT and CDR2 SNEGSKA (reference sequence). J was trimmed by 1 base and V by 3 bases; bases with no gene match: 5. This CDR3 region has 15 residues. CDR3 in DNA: TGCAGTGCTAGGGCACTAGCGGGAGAGTCCTACGAGCAGTACTTC. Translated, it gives CSARALAGESYEQYF.

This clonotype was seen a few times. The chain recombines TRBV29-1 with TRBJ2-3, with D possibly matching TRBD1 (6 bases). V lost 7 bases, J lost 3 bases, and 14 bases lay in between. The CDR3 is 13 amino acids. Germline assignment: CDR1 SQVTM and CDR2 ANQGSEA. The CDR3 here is CSAIPGQTDTQYF. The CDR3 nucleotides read TGCAGCGCTATACCGGGACAAACAGATACGCAGTATTTT.

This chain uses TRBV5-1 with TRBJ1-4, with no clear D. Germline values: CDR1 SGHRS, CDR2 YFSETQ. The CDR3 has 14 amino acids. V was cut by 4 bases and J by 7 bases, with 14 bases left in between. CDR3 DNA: TGCGCCAGCAGCCTACGAGCAGGCGGTGAAAAACTGTTTTTT. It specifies CASSLRAGGEKLFF.

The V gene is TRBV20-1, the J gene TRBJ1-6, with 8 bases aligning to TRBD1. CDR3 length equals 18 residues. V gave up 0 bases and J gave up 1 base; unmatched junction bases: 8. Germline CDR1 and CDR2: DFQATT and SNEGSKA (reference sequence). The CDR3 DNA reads TGCAGTGCTAGAGATGGACAGGGACGGATTTCCTATAATTCACCCCTCCACTTT. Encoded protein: CSARDGQGRISYNSPLHF.

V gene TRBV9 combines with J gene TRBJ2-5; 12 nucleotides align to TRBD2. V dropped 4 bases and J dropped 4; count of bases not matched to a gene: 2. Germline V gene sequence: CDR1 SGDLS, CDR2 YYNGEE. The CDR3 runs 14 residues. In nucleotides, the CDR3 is TGTGCCAGCAGCAGGGGACTAGCGGGAGAGACCCAGTACTTC. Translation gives CASSRGLAGETQYF. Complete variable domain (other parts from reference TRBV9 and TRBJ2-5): DSGVTQTPKHLITATGQRVTLRCSPRSGDLSVYWYQQSLDQGLQFLIQYYNGEERAKGNILERFSAQQFPDLHSELNLSSLELGDSALYFCASSRGLAGETQYFGPGTRLLVL.

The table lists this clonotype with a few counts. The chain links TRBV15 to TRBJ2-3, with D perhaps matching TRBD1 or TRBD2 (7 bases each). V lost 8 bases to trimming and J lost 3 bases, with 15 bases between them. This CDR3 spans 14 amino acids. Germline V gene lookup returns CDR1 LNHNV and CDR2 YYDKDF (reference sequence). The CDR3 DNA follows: TGTGCCACCCAAAGCCAGGGGGGGACAGATACGCAGTATTTT. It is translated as CATQSQGGTDTQYF.

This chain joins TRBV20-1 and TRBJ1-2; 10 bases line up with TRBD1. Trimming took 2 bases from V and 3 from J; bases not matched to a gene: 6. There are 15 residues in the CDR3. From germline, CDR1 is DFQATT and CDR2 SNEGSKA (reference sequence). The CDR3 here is CSARKGQGRDYGYTF. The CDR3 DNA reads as TGCAGTGCTAGAAAGGGACAGGGGAGGGACTATGGCTACACCTTC.

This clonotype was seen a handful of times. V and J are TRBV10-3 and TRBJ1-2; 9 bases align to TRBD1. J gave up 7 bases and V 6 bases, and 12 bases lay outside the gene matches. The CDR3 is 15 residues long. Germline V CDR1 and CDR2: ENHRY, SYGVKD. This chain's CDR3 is CAISPRPGQGTGYTF. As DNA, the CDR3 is TGTGCCATCAGCCCTCGGCCGGGACAGGGCACTGGCTACACCTTC.

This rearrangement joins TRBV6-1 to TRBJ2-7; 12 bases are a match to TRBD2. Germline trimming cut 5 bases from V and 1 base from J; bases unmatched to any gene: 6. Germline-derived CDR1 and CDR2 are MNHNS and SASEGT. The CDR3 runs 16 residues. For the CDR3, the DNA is TGTGCCAGCAGTACCCCTAGCGGGAGGGGGTCCTACGAGCAGTACTTC. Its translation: CASSTPSGRGSYEQYF.

The CDR3 DNA is TGTGCCAGTAGCTGGGGACAGGGTGGCGAGCAGTACTTC. The encoded protein is CASSWGQGGEQYF. This chain uses TRBV19 with TRBJ2-7, with 9 bases lining up with TRBD1. The CDR3 runs to 13 residues. The V and J ends lost 6 bases and 6 bases, in that order; junction bases with no gene match: 6. CDR1 and CDR2 from the germline V gene are LNHDA and SQIVND (reference sequence).

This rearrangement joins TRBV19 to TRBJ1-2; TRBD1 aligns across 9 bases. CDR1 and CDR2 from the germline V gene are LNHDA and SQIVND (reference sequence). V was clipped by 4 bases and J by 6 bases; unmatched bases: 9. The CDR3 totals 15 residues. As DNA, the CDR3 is TGTGCCAGTAGTACCGGGACAGGGCTGGTCGATGGCTACACCTTC. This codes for CASSTGTGLVDGYTF.

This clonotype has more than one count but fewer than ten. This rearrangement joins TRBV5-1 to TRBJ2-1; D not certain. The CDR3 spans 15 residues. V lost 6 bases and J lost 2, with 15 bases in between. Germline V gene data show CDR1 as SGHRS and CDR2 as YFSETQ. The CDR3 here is CASTLESVTYNEQFF. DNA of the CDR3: TGCGCCAGCACTCTAGAATCGGTTACCTACAATGAGCAGTTCTTC.

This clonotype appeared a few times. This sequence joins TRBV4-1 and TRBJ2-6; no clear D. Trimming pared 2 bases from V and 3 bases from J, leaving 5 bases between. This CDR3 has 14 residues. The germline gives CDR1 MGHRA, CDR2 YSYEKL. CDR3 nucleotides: TGCGCCAGCAGCCAATTCGGTGGGGCCAACGTCCTGACTTTC. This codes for CASSQFGGANVLTF.

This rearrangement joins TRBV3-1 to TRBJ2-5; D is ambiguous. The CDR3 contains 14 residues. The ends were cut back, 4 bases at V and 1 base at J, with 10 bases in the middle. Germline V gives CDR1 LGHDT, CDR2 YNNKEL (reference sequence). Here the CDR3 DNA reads TGTGCCAGCAGCCTTAGTCAGCTCCAAGAGACCCAGTACTTC. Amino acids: CASSLSQLQETQYF.

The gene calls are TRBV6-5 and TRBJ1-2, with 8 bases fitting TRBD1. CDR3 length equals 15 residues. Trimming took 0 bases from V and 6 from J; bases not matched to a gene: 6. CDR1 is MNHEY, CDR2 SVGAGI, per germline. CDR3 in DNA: TGTGCCAGCAGTTACTCGGAGAGACAGGGGCATGGCTACACCTTC. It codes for CASSYSERQGHGYTF.